This TCR beta chain came from a study of blood T cell repertoires in COVID-19. Study details: PBMCs, B-cell-depleted T cells, or T cells were the source of the cDNA or gDNA that made up the material.

The CDR3 spans 15 residues. J was trimmed by 7 bases and V by 5 bases; bases with no gene match: 10. Germline V CDR1 and CDR2: SGHTA, FQGNSA. Sequencing used immunoSEQ multiplex PCR; TCRdb keeps in-frame clones, though not all of them. The profile covers about 240,000 clones, with around 86% appearing a single time and more than 6.5% taken by the ten largest. This TCR came from a woman between 70 and 85 years old with active or convalescent COVID-19. Material: peripheral blood. The gene calls are TRBV7-2 and TRBJ2-1; 8 bases are a match to TRBD2. Written as DNA, the CDR3 is TGTGCCAGCAGCCTGACTAGCGTGGGAGGGAATGAGCAGTTCTTC. Protein product: CASSLTSVGGNEQFF.